This passage covers 12 T cell receptor beta chains from one sample sequenced in a study of T cell repertoires in cytomegalovirus infection. Each CDR3 protein is one row after TCRdb ran MiXCR on the reads. Among approximately 200,000 distinct CDR3 sequences listed, roughly 23% were seen once. The sample consisted of CD8+ T cells from PBMCs. Receptor source: a human donor in good health (CMV status not recorded). Some clones in this sample may be carry-over from other donors' samples.

Many counts were recorded for this clonotype. For the CDR3, the DNA is TGTGCCATCAGTGAGTCGGGCAGGGTGAACATTGAGCAGTTCTTC. Amino acids: CAISESGRVNIEQFF. This sequence joins TRBV10-3 and TRBJ2-1; perhaps TRBD1 as D (5 bases). The CDR3 length is 15 residues. Trimming pared 0 bases from V and 9 bases from J, leaving 15 bases between. CDR1 and CDR2 (germline): ENHRY, SYGVKD.

This clonotype came up many times. V and J are TRBV5-4 and TRBJ1-1, with TRBD1 matching over 10 bases. The CDR3 sequence is 15 residues long. The junction had 5 bases not matched to a gene; V was cut back by 3 bases and J by 3 bases. From germline, CDR1 is SGHNT and CDR2 YYREEE (reference sequence). The CDR3 DNA follows: TGTGCCAGCAGCTCAAGGACAGGGGGATACACTGAAGCTTTCTTT. It encodes CASSSRTGGYTEAFF. The full variable domain, its missing parts supplied by reference TRBV5-4 and TRBJ1-1, is ETGVTQSPTHLIKTRGQQVTLRCSSQSGHNTVSWYQQALGQGPQFIFQYYREEENGRGNFPPRFSGLQFPNYSSELNVNALELDDSALYLCASSSRTGGYTEAFFGQGTRLTVV.

The CDR3 loop is CSVPGQGRYGYTF. The CDR3 DNA reads as TGCAGCGTACCTGGACAGGGCCGGTATGGCTACACCTTC. This chain joins TRBV29-1 and TRBJ1-2; TRBD1 matches at 8 bases. The length of the CDR3 is 13 residues. Germline assignment: CDR1 SQVTM and CDR2 ANQGSEA. Trimming cost V 6 bases and J 5 bases; bases outside gene matches: 8.

This rearrangement joins TRBV27 to TRBJ2-3; unclear D gene. The CDR3 covers 15 residues. V was clipped by 7 bases and J by 3 bases, with 17 bases between them. The germline V gene encodes CDR1 MNHEY and CDR2 SMNVEV (reference sequence). The CDR3 bases are TGTGCCAGCACCCCGACCCCGGTGAGGACAGATACGCAGTATTTT. Encoded protein: CASTPTPVRTDTQYF.

This clonotype was seen only a few times. The V call is TRBV29-1, the J call TRBJ2-1; unclear D gene. This CDR3 contains 13 residues. Germline loops: CDR1 SQVTM, CDR2 ANQGSEA. Trimming took off 7 bases at V and 0 bases at J, with 10 bases between the two ends. CDR3: CSATTSSYNEQFF. The DNA of the CDR3 is TGCAGCGCGACCACGAGCTCCTACAATGAGCAGTTCTTC.

This clonotype has a handful of counts. The chain joins TRBV7-6 to TRBJ2-7; a weak D match, TRBD2 (6 bases). This CDR3 is built from 15 residues. V shed 0 bases and J shed 5 bases, with 14 bases lying between them. Germline values: CDR1 SGHVS, CDR2 FNYEAQ. The CDR3 sequence: CASSLASAGGHEQYF. Written as DNA, the CDR3 is TGTGCCAGCAGCTTAGCATCCGCAGGAGGGCACGAGCAGTACTTC.

This clonotype occurred a few times. V is TRBV5-6 and J is TRBJ2-1; D call uncertain. V lost 1 base and J lost 0, with 14 bases in between. Germline V gene data show CDR1 as SGHDT and CDR2 as YYEEEE. The CDR3 consists of 17 residues. The CDR3 DNA reads TGTGCCAGCAGCTTGACCGGTCCTATCAGCTCCTACAATGAGCAGTTCTTC. Encoded protein: CASSLTGPISSYNEQFF.

The chain is built from TRBV11-2 and TRBJ2-5; no clear D gene. CDR3 length: 15 residues. Germline lookup yields CDR1 SGHAT and CDR2 FQNNGV. The V gene lost 2 bases and the J gene lost 1 base, with 11 bases spanning the gap. Written as DNA, the CDR3 is TGTGCCAGCAGCTTATCTTGGTCCTCCCAAGAGACCCAGTACTTC. It yields the protein CASSLSWSSQETQYF. Combining the CDR3 with reference TRBV11-2 and TRBJ2-5 gives the whole variable domain EAGVAQSPRYKIIEKRQSVAFWCNPISGHATLYWYQQILGQGPKLLIQFQNNGVVDDSQLPKDRFSAERLKGVDSTLKIQPAKLEDSAVYLCASSLSWSSQETQYFGPGTRLLVL.

This clonotype was found many times. The chain recombines TRBV6-5 with TRBJ1-3; no reliable D call. The V gene's germline CDR1 is MNHEY and CDR2 SVGAGI. The CDR3 is made up of 14 amino acids. V dropped 0 bases and J dropped 4 bases, with 7 bases sitting between them. CDR3 sequence: CASSYSTLGNTIYF. The CDR3 DNA sequence: TGTGCCAGCAGTTACTCGACCCTCGGAAACACCATATATTTT.

This clonotype has a count of ten or more. This chain links TRBV7-2 with TRBJ2-7; 13 bases map to TRBD2. J was trimmed by 6 bases and V by 5 bases; bases with no gene match: 4. This CDR3 spans 14 amino acids. Germline CDR1 and CDR2: SGHTA and FQGNSA. The CDR3 nucleotides read TGTGCCAGCAGCCTGGGACTAGCGGGGATCGAGCAGTACTTC. The encoded protein is CASSLGLAGIEQYF.

The chain links TRBV12-3 or TRBV12-4 to TRBJ1-5, with D uncertain. Trimming took off 5 bases at V and 0 bases at J, with 8 bases between the two ends. This CDR3 region has 14 residues. For the CDR3, the DNA is TGTGCCAGCAGTGCCCTGAATAGCAATCAGCCCCAGCATTTT. It specifies CASSALNSNQPQHF.

This clonotype occurred a few times. J is TRBJ1-1 and V is TRBV12-3 or TRBV12-4; TRBD1 is a possible D gene (6 bases). This CDR3 is 14 amino acids long. V was pared by 6 bases and J by 5 bases, with 16 bases between. CDR3 DNA: TGTGCCAGCAGCCCTAAGGGGGGCGGGACTGAAGCTTTCTTT. Amino acids: CASSPKGGGTEAFF.